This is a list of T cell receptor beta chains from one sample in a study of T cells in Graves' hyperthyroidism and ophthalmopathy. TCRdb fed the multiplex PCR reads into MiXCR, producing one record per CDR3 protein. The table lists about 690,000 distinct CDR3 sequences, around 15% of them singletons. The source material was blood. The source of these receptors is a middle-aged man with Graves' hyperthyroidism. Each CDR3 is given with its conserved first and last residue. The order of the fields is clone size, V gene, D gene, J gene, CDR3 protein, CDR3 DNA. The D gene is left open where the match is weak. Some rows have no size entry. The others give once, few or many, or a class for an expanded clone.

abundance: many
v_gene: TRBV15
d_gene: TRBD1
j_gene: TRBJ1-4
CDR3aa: CATSGIQGAPANEKLFF
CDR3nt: TGTGCCACCAGCGGGATACAGGGGGCGCCTGCTAATGAAAAACTGTTTTTT

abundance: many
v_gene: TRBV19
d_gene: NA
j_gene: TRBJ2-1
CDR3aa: CASSSGTLRYNEQFF
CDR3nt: TGTGCCAGTAGTAGCGGGACTCTTCGCTACAATGAGCAGTTCTTC

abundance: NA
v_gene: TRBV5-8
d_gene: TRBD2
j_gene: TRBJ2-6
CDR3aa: CASSLRGGPGANVLTF
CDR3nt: TGTGCCAGCAGCTTGCGGGGAGGGCCTGGGGCCAACGTCCTGACTTTC

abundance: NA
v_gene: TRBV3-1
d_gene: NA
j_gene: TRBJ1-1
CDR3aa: CASSQGRLCAEAFF
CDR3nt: TGTGCCAGCAGCCAAGGAAGGTTGTGCGCTGAAGCTTTCTTT

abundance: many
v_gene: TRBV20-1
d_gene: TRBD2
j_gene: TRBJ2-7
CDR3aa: CSATGLAGGPALEQYF
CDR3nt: TGCAGTGCTACCGGACTAGCGGGAGGGCCCGCCCTCGAGCAGTACTTC

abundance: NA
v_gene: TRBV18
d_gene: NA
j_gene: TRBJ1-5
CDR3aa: CASSPDKTGQPQHF
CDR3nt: TGTGCCAGCTCACCTGACAAAACTGGTCAGCCCCAGCATTTT

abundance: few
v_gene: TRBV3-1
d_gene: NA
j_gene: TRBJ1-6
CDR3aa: CASRQTGTGASPLHF
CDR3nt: TGTGCCAGCAGACAAACCGGGACGGGGGCTTCGCCCCTCCACTTT

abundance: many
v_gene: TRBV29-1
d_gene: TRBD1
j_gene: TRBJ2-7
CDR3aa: CSVEGQGSREQYF
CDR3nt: TGCAGCGTTGAGGGACAGGGGAGTCGGGAGCAGTACTTC

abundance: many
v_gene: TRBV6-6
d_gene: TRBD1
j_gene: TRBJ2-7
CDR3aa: CASSYSWDRVKSYEQYF
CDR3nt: TGTGCCAGCAGTTACTCCTGGGACAGGGTGAAGTCCTACGAGCAGTACTTC

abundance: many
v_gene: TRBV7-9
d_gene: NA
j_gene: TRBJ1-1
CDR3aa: CASSLGPRVIEDTEAFF
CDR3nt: TGTGCCAGCAGCTTAGGTCCCCGCGTCATCGAGGACACTGAAGCTTTCTTT

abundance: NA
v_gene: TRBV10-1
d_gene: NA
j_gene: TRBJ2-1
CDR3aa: CASSDGFGEQFF
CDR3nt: TGCGCCAGCAGTGATGGGTTCGGTGAGCAGTTCTTC

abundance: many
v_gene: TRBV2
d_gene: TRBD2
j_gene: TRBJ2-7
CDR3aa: CASSDGPAGVSREQYF
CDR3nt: TGTGCCAGCAGTGATGGTCCAGCGGGAGTTTCGAGGGAGCAGTACTTC

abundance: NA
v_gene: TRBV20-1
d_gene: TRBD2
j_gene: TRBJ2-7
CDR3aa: CSPKGLAGSPSSYEQYF
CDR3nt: TGCAGCCCAAAGGGACTAGCGGGATCTCCGAGCTCCTACGAGCAGTACTTC

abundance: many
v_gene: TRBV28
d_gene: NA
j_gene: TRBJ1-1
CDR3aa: CASHRVVNTEAFF
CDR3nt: TGTGCCAGCCACAGGGTAGTGAACACTGAAGCTTTCTTT

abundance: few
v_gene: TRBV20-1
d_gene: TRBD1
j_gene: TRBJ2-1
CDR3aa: CSASLDRGNEQFF
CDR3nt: TGCAGTGCTAGTCTCGACAGGGGGAATGAGCAGTTCTTC

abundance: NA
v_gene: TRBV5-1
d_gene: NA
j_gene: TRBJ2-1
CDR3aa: CASSTASGSYNEQFF
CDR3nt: TGCGCCAGCAGCACAGCCAGCGGATCCTACAATGAGCAGTTCTTC

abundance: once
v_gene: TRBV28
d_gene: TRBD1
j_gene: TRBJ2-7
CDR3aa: CASSLSRQGAWEQYF
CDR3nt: TGTGCCAGCAGTTTATCACGACAGGGGGCATGGGAGCAGTACTTC

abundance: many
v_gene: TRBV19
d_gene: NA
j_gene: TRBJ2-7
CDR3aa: CASSIRLEFYEQYF
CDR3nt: TGTGCCAGTAGTATACGCCTGGAGTTCTACGAGCAGTACTTC

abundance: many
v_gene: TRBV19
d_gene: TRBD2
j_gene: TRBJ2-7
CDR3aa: CASSIGLAGTYEQYF
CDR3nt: TGTGCCAGTAGTATCGGGCTAGCGGGGACCTACGAGCAGTACTTC

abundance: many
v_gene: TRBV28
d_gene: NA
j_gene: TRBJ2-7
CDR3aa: CASSLHTTYEQYF
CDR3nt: TGTGCCAGCAGTTTGCACACAACCTACGAGCAGTACTTC

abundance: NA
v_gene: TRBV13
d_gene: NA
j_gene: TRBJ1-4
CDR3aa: CASSERATNEKLFF
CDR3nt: TGTGCCAGCAGCGAACGTGCAACTAATGAAAAACTGTTTTTT

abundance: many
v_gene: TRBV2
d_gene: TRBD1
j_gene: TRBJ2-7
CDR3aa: CASISGTGGFTYEQYF
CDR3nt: TGTGCCAGCATATCCGGGACAGGGGGCTTTACCTACGAGCAGTACTTC

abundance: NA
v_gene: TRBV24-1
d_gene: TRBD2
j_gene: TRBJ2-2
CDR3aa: CATSDFLAGAGELFF
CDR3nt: TGTGCCACCAGTGATTTTCTAGCGGGAGCCGGGGAGCTGTTTTTT

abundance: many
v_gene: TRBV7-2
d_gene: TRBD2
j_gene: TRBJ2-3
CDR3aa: CASSTLAARTDTQYF
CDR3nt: TGTGCCAGCAGCACACTAGCGGCTAGAACAGATACGCAGTATTTT

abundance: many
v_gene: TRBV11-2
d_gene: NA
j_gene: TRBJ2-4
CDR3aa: CASSPDSDIQYF
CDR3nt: TGTGCCAGCAGCCCAGACTCTGACATTCAGTACTTC

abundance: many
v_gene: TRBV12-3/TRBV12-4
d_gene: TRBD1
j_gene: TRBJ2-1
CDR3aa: CASSRTGVGEQFF
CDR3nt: TGTGCCAGCAGTCGGACAGGGGTAGGTGAGCAGTTCTTC

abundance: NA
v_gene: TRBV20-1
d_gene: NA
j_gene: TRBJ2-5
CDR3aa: CSARPDSTQRQETQYF
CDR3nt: TGCAGTGCTAGACCGGACAGTACCCAGCGGCAAGAGACCCAGTACTTC

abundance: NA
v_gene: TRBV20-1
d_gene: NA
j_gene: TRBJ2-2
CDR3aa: CSARDLRGRGTGELFF
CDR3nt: TGCAGTGCTAGAGATCTTCGAGGGAGGGGGACCGGGGAGCTGTTTTTT

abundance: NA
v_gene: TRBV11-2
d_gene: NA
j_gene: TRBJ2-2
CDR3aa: CASSLGVGLPEGGELFF
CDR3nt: TGTGCCAGCAGCTTAGGGGTTGGGCTACCGGAGGGAGGGGAGCTGTTTTTT

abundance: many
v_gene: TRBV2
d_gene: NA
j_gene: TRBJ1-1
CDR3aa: CASSEAQVATEAFF
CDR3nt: TGTGCCAGCAGTGAAGCCCAGGTAGCCACTGAAGCTTTCTTT

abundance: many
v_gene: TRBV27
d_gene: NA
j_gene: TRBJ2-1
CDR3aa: CATRDSNYNEQFF
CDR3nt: TGTGCCACCCGGGACTCAAACTACAATGAGCAGTTCTTC

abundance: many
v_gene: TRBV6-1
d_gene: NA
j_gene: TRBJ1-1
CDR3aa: CASSGQDMNTEAFF
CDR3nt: TGTGCCAGCAGTGGACAGGACATGAACACTGAAGCTTTCTTT

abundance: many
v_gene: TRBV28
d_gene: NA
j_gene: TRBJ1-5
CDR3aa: CASSYRRFNQPQHF
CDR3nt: TGTGCCAGCAGTTACAGGCGATTCAATCAGCCCCAGCATTTT

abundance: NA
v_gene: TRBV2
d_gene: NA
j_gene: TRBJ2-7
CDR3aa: CASNGETYEQYF
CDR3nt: TGTGCCAGCAACGGCGAGACCTACGAGCAGTACTTC

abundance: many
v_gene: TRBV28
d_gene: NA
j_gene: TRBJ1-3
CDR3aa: CASSLGTPRNTIYF
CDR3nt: TGTGCCAGCAGTCTTGGGACTCCCAGAAACACCATATATTTT

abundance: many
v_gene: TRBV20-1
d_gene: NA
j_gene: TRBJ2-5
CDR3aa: CSARDTNYKTQYF
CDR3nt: TGCAGTGCTCGGGACACCAATTATAAGACCCAGTACTTC

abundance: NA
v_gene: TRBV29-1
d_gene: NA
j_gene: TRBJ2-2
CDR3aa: CSVAGFTGELFF
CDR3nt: TGCAGCGTTGCGGGGTTCACCGGGGAGCTGTTTTTT

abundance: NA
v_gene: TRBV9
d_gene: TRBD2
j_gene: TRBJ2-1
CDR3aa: CASSATRLAGSYEQFF
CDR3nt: TGTGCCAGCAGCGCGACACGACTAGCGGGATCTTATGAGCAGTTCTTC

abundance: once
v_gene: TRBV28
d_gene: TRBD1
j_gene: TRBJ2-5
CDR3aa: CASSLLVGRGMKETQYF
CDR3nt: TGTGCCAGCAGTTTATTAGTTGGCAGGGGGATGAAAGAGACCCAGTACTTC

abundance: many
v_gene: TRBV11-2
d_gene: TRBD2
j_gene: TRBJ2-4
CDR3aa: CASSSPRLAGLLAKNIQYF
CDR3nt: TGTGCCAGCAGCTCACCTAGGCTAGCGGGCCTGTTGGCCAAAAACATTCAGTACTTC

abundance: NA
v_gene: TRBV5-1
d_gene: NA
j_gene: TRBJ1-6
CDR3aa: CASSVGALNSPLHF
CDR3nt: TGCGCCAGCAGCGTCGGGGCGCTAAATTCACCCCTCCACTTT

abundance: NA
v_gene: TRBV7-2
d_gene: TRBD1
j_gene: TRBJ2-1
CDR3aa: CASSFNFRDRVDSEQFF
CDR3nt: TGTGCCAGCAGCTTCAATTTCCGGGACAGGGTAGATTCTGAGCAGTTCTTC

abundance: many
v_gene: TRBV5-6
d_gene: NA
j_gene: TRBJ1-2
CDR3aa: CASSLVSWAYGYTF
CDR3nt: TGTGCCAGCAGCTTGGTCAGTTGGGCATATGGCTACACCTTC

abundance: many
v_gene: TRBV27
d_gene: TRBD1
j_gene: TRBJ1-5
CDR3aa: CASSLGTGAQPQHF
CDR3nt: TGTGCCAGCAGTCTCGGGACAGGGGCACAGCCCCAGCATTTT

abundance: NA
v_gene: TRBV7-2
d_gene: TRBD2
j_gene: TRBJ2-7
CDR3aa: CASSSFLAGASYEQYF
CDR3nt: TGTGCCAGCAGCAGTTTCCTAGCGGGAGCGTCCTACGAGCAGTACTTC

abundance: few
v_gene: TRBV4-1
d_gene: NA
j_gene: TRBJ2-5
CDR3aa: CASSPYTLKGLAQYF
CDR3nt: TGCGCCAGCAGCCCATACACCCTAAAGGGACTGGCCCAGTACTTC

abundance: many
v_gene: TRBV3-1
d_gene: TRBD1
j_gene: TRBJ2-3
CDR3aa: CASSLTGKVTQYF
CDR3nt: TGTGCCAGCAGCCTGACAGGGAAGGTTACGCAGTATTTT

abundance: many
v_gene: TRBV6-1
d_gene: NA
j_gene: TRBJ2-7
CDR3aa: CASRKTDAGVGEQYF
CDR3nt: TGTGCCAGCAGAAAAACGGACGCAGGGGTGGGGGAGCAGTACTTC

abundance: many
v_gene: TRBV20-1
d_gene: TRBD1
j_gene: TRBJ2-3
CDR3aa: CSARDRDRGPGTDTQYF
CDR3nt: TGCAGTGCTAGAGATCGGGACAGGGGGCCTGGCACAGATACGCAGTATTTT

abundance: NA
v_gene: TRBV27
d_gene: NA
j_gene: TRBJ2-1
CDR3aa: CASSLIRLSEQFF
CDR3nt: TGTGCCAGCAGTTTAATTCGGTTAAGTGAGCAGTTCTTC

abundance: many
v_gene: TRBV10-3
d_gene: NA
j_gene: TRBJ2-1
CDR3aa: CATGLDQTYNEQFF
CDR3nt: TGTGCCACCGGGCTGGACCAAACATACAATGAGCAGTTCTTC

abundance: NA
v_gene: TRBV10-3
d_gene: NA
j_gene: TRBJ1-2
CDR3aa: CAISRLGEGYGYTF
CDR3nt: TGTGCCATCAGCAGGCTCGGGGAGGGCTATGGCTACACCTTC

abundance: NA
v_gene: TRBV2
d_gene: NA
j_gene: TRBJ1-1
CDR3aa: CAVGGVMNTEAFF
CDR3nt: TGTGCCGTAGGGGGGGTTATGAACACTGAAGCTTTCTTT